Sequencing of this TCR beta chain was carried out in a study of blood T cell repertoires in COVID-19. This clone was counted between two and nine times. Repertoires were generated with immunoSEQ multiplex PCR, while TCRdb's copy carries only in-frame clones and drops some. The data show approximately 110,000 clones, around 82% seen once. The receptor's source is a woman aged 50 to 60 with acute or convalescent COVID-19. The sequenced material came from peripheral blood.

The CDR3 spells CASSLDVGPQETQYF. CDR3 bases: TGCGCCAGCAGCTTGGATGTGGGCCCCCAAGAGACCCAGTACTTC. V and J are TRBV5-1 and TRBJ2-5; the D is unclear. This CDR3 comprises 15 residues. Germline CDR1 reads SGHRS; CDR2 reads YFSETQ. V was pared by 0 bases and J by 1 base, with 10 bases between. Full variable domain (rest looked up from reference TRBV5-1 and TRBJ2-5): KAGVTQTPRYLIKTRGQQVTLSCSPISGHRSVSWYQQTPGQGLQFLFEYFSETQRNKGNFPGRFSGRQFSNSRSEMNVSTLELGDSALYLCASSLDVGPQETQYFGPGTRLLVL.